This TCR beta chain comes out of a study of T cells in localized non-small cell lung cancer. Using immunoSEQ multiplex PCR, the repertoire was profiled, and TCRdb retains in-frame clones only, with some absent. The table records more than 100,000 clones, approximately 88% of them present only once. Specimen: peripheral blood, collected before any cancer treatment. The receptor comes from a female donor over 55 with stage I lung adenocarcinoma.

The CDR3 loop reads CASSGQIGGTNYEQYF. In DNA form, the CDR3 reads TGTGCCAGCAGCGGCCAAATAGGGGGAACGAACTACGAGCAGTACTTC. J is TRBJ2-7 and V is TRBV5-4, with a possible D match to TRBD1 (6 bases). The ends were cut back, 4 bases at V and 3 bases at J, with 20 bases in the middle. The CDR3 length is 16 residues. Germline V gives CDR1 SGHNT, CDR2 YYREEE (reference sequence). Based on the CDR3 plus reference TRBV5-4 and TRBJ2-7, the full variable domain is ETGVTQSPTHLIKTRGQQVTLRCSSQSGHNTVSWYQQALGQGPQFIFQYYREEENGRGNFPPRFSGLQFPNYSSELNVNALELDDSALYLCASSGQIGGTNYEQYFGPGTRLTVT.